This T cell receptor beta chain was recorded in a study of T cells in Graves' hyperthyroidism and ophthalmopathy. Notes on this clonotype: Just one base apart from a much larger clone, this may be a read error.

Germline V gene sequence: CDR1 SGHAT, CDR2 FQNNGV. CDR3 length: 16 amino acids. TCR beta CDR3 regions were amplified from RNA. The HTBI primer set drove a first-round RT-PCR of the TCR CDR3. MiXCR, run by TCRdb on the multiplex PCR reads, gives a single entry per CDR3 protein. This sample has roughly 580,000 distinct CDR3 sequences, with 11% to 15% found just once. The gene calls are TRBV11-2 and TRBJ1-1; 9 bases map to TRBD1. The TCR comes from a woman aged 30 to 39 with Graves' hyperthyroidism that later progressed to Graves' ophthalmopathy. Source material: blood. The DNA for the CDR3 is TGTGCCTGCAGCTTTGATGCGGGACAGGGAAGAACTGAAGCTTTCTTT. This gives the protein CACSFDAGQGRTEAFF.